This TCR beta chain originates from a study of shared clonotypes between healthy human individuals. Study at large: Each donor's CD8 memory used one plate, CD8 naive two, each CD4 subset three. Broader study findings: Since donors were few, the genetic and exposure-history diversity represented was limited. With a handful of donors compared, approximately 5% of naive CD4 clonotypes were shared.

Method: immunoSEQ multiplex PCR; TCRdb's copy keeps in-frame clones and lacks some. The sample lists about 2.1 million clones, more than 85% seen once, with more than 1.5% in the top ten. Germline values: CDR1 LGHNA, CDR2 YSLEER. V shed 0 bases, J shed 3 bases, and the junction held 13 bases outside the gene matches. The CDR3 runs 19 residues. CD45RO-negative cells were positively selected for CCR7, leaving out terminally differentiated effector memory CD45RA+ cells. Donors, without exception, were Caucasian adults residing in Nashville, Tennessee. A note on this clone: The antigen is unknown.

J is TRBJ2-1 and V is TRBV4-3; the match to TRBD2 covers 8 bases. The sample was naive CD8+ T cells from PBMCs. The receptor was isolated from a man between 18 and 35 years old in good health. Some clones in this sample may be carry-over from other donors' samples. The CDR3 loop is CASSQDPGAGAVGYNEQFF. The CDR3, as DNA: TGCGCCAGCAGCCAAGATCCGGGAGCGGGAGCGGTGGGCTACAATGAGCAGTTCTTC.